These 23 T cell receptor beta chains were all obtained from the same sample, sequenced in a study of graft-versus-host responses after intestinal transplantation (dated by TCRdb to the early 2020s). Their recognized antigens are unknown. The time point label, read with the paper, signifies: cells obtained before transplantation from donor or recipient. Receptors were amplified or captured by the immunoSEQ multiplex PCR assay. The clones in this table, taken by TCRdb from immuneACCESS, are in-frame only. Not every clone is retained; where verified, under half of the shortfall comes from an unresolved V gene, and the cause of the rest is unknown. For this sample the table gives about 130,000 clones, of which nearly 95% were detected only once. The ten largest account for roughly 0.19% of the sample. This specimen was unstimulated CD4+ T cells sorted from spleen or lymph node cells, taken before intestinal transplant. The receptor source for this set is a human donor who received an intestinal transplant.

The rearrangement links TRBV25-1 to TRBJ2-4; D unclear. V was shortened by 6 bases and J by 0 bases, with 12 bases between the two germline ends. CDR3 length: 15 amino acids. Germline V gene lookup returns CDR1 MGHDK and CDR2 SYGVNS. The CDR3 spells CASSPPGLAKNIQYF. Written as DNA, the CDR3 is TGTGCCAGCAGCCCACCGGGTTTAGCCAAAAACATTCAGTACTTC.

This clone was observed a single time. V and J are TRBV6-5 and TRBJ1-1; maybe TRBD1 (6 bases). Germline V gene sequence: CDR1 MNHEY, CDR2 SVGAGI. With 2 bases removed from V and 0 bases from J, the gap between germline ends came to 10 bases. CDR3 size: 15 residues. This chain's CDR3 is CASSYRGQLNTEAFF. The CDR3 region has the DNA TGTGCCAGCAGTTACCGAGGACAGCTGAACACTGAAGCTTTCTTT.

The chain has TRBV28 and TRBJ2-1, with a weak D call TRBD2 (6 bases). V was pared by 1 base and J by 9 bases, with 16 bases between. The CDR3 runs 15 residues. The germline V gene encodes CDR1 MDHEN and CDR2 SYDVKM. Here the CDR3 reads CASSLSGGTVLEQFF. For the CDR3, the DNA is TGTGCCAGCAGTTTATCCGGCGGGACTGTTCTTGAGCAGTTCTTC.

This rearrangement joins TRBV7-9 to TRBJ2-6; 9 bases map to TRBD1. The germline gives CDR1 SEHNR, CDR2 FQNEAQ (reference sequence). This CDR3 region has 18 residues. V was clipped by 7 bases and J by 0 bases; unmatched bases: 10. CDR3 sequence: CASTIWPGQGSGANVLTF. CDR3 bases: TGTGCCAGCACCATTTGGCCGGGACAGGGCTCTGGGGCCAACGTCCTGACTTTC.

In the case of this clone: A junction boundary mismatches the germline segment, possibly from a read error. The V call is TRBV14, the J call TRBJ2-1, with D possibly matching TRBD2 (7 bases). This CDR3 spans 18 amino acids. Germline CDR1 and CDR2: SGHDN and FVKESK. CDR3 nucleotide sequence: TGTGCCAGCAGCCAAGTAGCCCTTGGGGGGGCAGAAAACAATGAGCAGCTCTTC. The encoded protein is CASSQVALGGAENNEQLF.

In its sample, this clone was seen once. This chain links TRBV5-1 with TRBJ2-5; possible D gene TRBD1, 6 bases. TRBJ2-7 matches the DNA end more closely, so the J call is doubtful. Germline V lookup: CDR1 SGHRS, CDR2 YFSETQ. The length of the CDR3 is 15 residues. In DNA form, the CDR3 reads TGCGCCAGCAGCTTGGCCGGACAGCTCCCCTACGAGCAGTACTTC. Translated, it gives CASSLAGQLPYEQYF.

The rearrangement joins TRBV5-6 to TRBJ2-5; D perhaps matches TRBD2 (5 bases). The CDR3 covers 14 residues. Trimming left V 2 bases short and J 1 base short, with 9 bases between. Germline loops: CDR1 SGHDT, CDR2 YYEEEE. CDR3 sequence: CASSFRTFQETQYF. The CDR3 region has the DNA TGTGCCAGCAGCTTCCGGACTTTCCAAGAGACCCAGTACTTC.

This rearrangement joins TRBV15 to TRBJ2-1, with TRBD2 identical over 14 bases. Germline V lookup: CDR1 LNHNV, CDR2 YYDKDF (reference sequence). The CDR3 is made up of 18 amino acids. V lost 3 bases and J lost 3; bases outside the gene matches: 7. The CDR3 DNA is TGTGCCACCAGCAGGCCGGGACTAGCGGGAGAAATCTACAATGAGCAGTTCTTC. Protein product: CATSRPGLAGEIYNEQFF.

The rearrangement joins TRBV15 to TRBJ2-7; possibly TRBD2 for D (7 bases). The CDR3 loop spans 13 amino acids. V lost 0 bases and J lost 6, with 9 bases in between. Per germline, CDR1 LNHNV and CDR2 YYDKDF (reference sequence). CDR3 protein: CATSRDRGAEQYF. CDR3 bases: TGTGCCACCAGCAGAGATCGGGGGGCCGAGCAGTACTTC.

The chain combines TRBV11-1 with TRBJ2-7; 7 nucleotides line up with TRBD1. CDR1 is SGHAT, CDR2 FQDESV, per germline (reference sequence). This CDR3 has 14 residues. With 1 base clipped from V and 5 bases from J, the junction kept 5 bases outside the gene matches. Here the CDR3 DNA reads TGTGCCAGCAGCTTAGGGGGGACAGTCAACGAGCAGTACTTC. Translation gives CASSLGGTVNEQYF.

This sequence joins TRBV5-1 and TRBJ1-1; D is unclear. The ends were cut back, 4 bases at V and 3 bases at J, with 19 bases in the middle. CDR3 length: 16 amino acids. CDR1 is SGHRS, CDR2 YFSETQ, per germline. The CDR3 region has the DNA TGCGCCAGCAGCGCCACGGTCGCGATTGGGGACACTGAAGCTTTCTTT. This encodes CASSATVAIGDTEAFF.

The chain uses TRBV7-9 and TRBJ2-3; 7 bases line up with TRBD2. Looked up from germline, CDR1 is SEHNR and CDR2 is FQNEAQ (reference sequence). With V trimmed by 3 bases and J by 2 bases, 8 bases remained unmatched. This CDR3 is built from 16 residues. CDR3 loop: CASSFMLAEHTDTQYF. CDR3 bases: TGTGCCAGCAGCTTCATGCTAGCGGAACACACAGATACGCAGTATTTT.

This chain uses TRBV9 with TRBJ2-1; 9 nucleotides line up with TRBD2. From germline, CDR1 is SGDLS and CDR2 YYNGEE. This CDR3 spans 16 amino acids. J lost 4 bases, V lost 4 bases, and 9 bases had no gene match. This chain's CDR3 is CASSPGVAGAYNEQFF. DNA of the CDR3: TGTGCCAGCAGCCCGGGGGTAGCGGGAGCGTACAATGAGCAGTTCTTC.

V is TRBV28 and J is TRBJ2-7; 7 bases are shared with TRBD2. Germline trimming cut 11 bases from V and 1 base from J; bases unmatched to any gene: 2. CDR3 length equals 11 residues. The V gene's germline CDR1 is MDHEN and CDR2 SYDVKM. CDR3 sequence: CAAGESYEQYF. The CDR3 DNA reads TGTGCCGCGGGGGAGTCCTACGAGCAGTACTTC. Based on the CDR3 plus reference TRBV28 and TRBJ2-7, the full variable domain is DVKVTQSSRYLVKRTGEKVFLECVQDMDHENMFWYRQDPGLGLRLIYFSYDVKMKEKGDIPEGYSVSREKKERFSLILESASTNQTSMYLCAAGESYEQYFGPGTRLTVT.

V and J are TRBV6-1 and TRBJ2-1, with 9 bases identical to TRBD2. Germline CDR1 reads MNHNS; CDR2 reads SASEGT. The CDR3 is made up of 14 amino acids. J gave up 8 bases and V 2 bases, and 4 bases lay outside the gene matches. The DNA for the CDR3 is TGTGCCAGCAGTGAATCCGGCGGGAGGGATGAGCAGTTCTTC. Its translation is CASSESGGRDEQFF.

This sequence joins TRBV28 and TRBJ2-5; weak D call: TRBD1 (5 bases). CDR3 length: 12 residues. V lost 6 bases and J 3 bases, leaving 8 bases between the germline ends. The germline V gene encodes CDR1 MDHEN and CDR2 SYDVKM. CDR3 bases: TGTGCCAGCAGCTCGACAGAAGAGACCCAGTACTTC. Residues: CASSSTEETQYF.

The chain joins TRBV9 to TRBJ2-1; D gene uncertain. The CDR3 totals 12 residues. CDR1 and CDR2 from the germline V gene are SGDLS and YYNGEE. V lost 4 bases and J 6 bases, leaving 8 bases between the germline ends. The CDR3 bases are TGTGCCAGCAGCTGGCCGGGCAATGAGCAGTTCTTC. This translates into CASSWPGNEQFF. Full variable domain (rest looked up from reference TRBV9 and TRBJ2-1): DSGVTQTPKHLITATGQRVTLRCSPRSGDLSVYWYQQSLDQGLQFLIQYYNGEERAKGNILERFSAQQFPDLHSELNLSSLELGDSALYFCASSWPGNEQFFGPGTRLTVL.

The rearrangement links TRBV28 to TRBJ2-7; D is uncertain. The CDR3 totals 16 residues. CDR1 and CDR2 (germline): MDHEN, SYDVKM. Trimming took 2 bases from V and 0 from J, leaving 14 bases between them. The CDR3 loop is CASSLDLTIISYEQYF. The CDR3 DNA reads TGTGCCAGCAGTTTAGATTTAACCATAATCTCCTACGAGCAGTACTTC.

A word on this clone: A junction end diverges from the germline sequence, so it may reflect a read error. The sample contains more than one DNA sequence encoding this CDR3. The V and J genes are TRBV27 and TRBJ1-1; D gene unclear. This CDR3 has 13 amino acids. The germline V gene has CDR1 MNHEY and CDR2 SMNVEV (reference sequence). In DNA form, the CDR3 reads TGTGCCAGCAGCACCCCGCCTTACACTGAAGCCTTCTTT. This sequence encodes CASSTPPYTEAFF.

About this clone itself: Other DNA sequences within the sample encode an identical CDR3. The chain employs TRBV5-1 and TRBJ2-5; 7 bases are a match to TRBD1. The V gene end was trimmed by 4 bases and the J gene end by 4 bases; junction bases not matched to a gene: 4. Germline-derived CDR1 and CDR2 are SGHRS and YFSETQ. The CDR3 contains 13 residues. The CDR3 nucleotides read TGCGCCAGCAGCACCCGACAGGGAGAGACCCAGTACTTC. Its translation: CASSTRQGETQYF. The whole variable domain, remainder taken from reference TRBV5-1 and TRBJ2-5, is KAGVTQTPRYLIKTRGQQVTLSCSPISGHRSVSWYQQTPGQGLQFLFEYFSETQRNKGNFPGRFSGRQFSNSRSEMNVSTLELGDSALYLCASSTRQGETQYFGPGTRLLVL.

V usage is TRBV5-1 and J usage is TRBJ2-1; 9 bases are shared with TRBD2. The CDR3 consists of 14 residues. V dropped 2 bases and J dropped 9; count of bases not matched to a gene: 6. Germline V CDR1 and CDR2: SGHRS, YFSETQ. The DNA of the CDR3 is TGCGCCAGCAGCTTTAGCGGGAGTGACGTTGAGCAGTTCTTC. It translates to CASSFSGSDVEQFF.

The rearrangement links TRBV10-2 to TRBJ1-1; D uncertain. Looked up from germline, CDR1 is WSHSY and CDR2 is SAAADI. This CDR3 spans 15 amino acids. V lost 0 bases and J 5 bases, leaving 13 bases between the germline ends. Here the CDR3 DNA reads TGCGCCAGCAGTGAGTCGATTTCGGGGAAAACTGAAGCTTTCTTT. It codes for CASSESISGKTEAFF.

This chain connects TRBV6-6 to TRBJ2-1; D is perhaps TRBD1 (5 bases). CDR1 is MNHNY and CDR2 is SVGAGI in the germline V gene (reference sequence). The CDR3 runs to 13 residues. V lost 5 bases, J lost 10 bases, and 15 bases lay in between. CDR3 amino acids: CASSPYLGEEQFF. The DNA of the CDR3 is TGTGCCAGCAGTCCCTATCTAGGGGAAGAGCAGTTCTTC.